Each of the 21 T cell receptor beta chains below was sequenced from the same sample in a study of shared clonotypes between healthy human individuals. Sequencing used immunoSEQ multiplex PCR; TCRdb keeps in-frame clones, though not all of them. Of approximately 500,000 clones listed, about 85% are singletons. Input material: PBMCs. The receptors here all came from a woman aged 40 to 49 in good health. Some clones in this sample may be carry-over from other donors' samples.

The J gene is TRBJ1-1, the V gene TRBV25-1, with 8 bases that match TRBD1. Germline V gives CDR1 MGHDK, CDR2 SYGVNS. V lost 2 bases to trimming and J lost 10 bases; unmatched junction nucleotides: 6. The CDR3 runs 13 residues. This chain's CDR3 is CASSERQGLGAFF. CDR3 nucleotides: TGTGCCAGCAGTGAACGACAGGGGTTGGGAGCTTTCTTT.

A note on this clone: This sequence is one base from a far larger clone and is likely a read error. V gene TRBV1 combines with J gene TRBJ1-1; the table assigns TRBD1, which was not confirmed against the DNA. TRBV1 is deemed a pseudogene. CDR3 length equals 15 residues. CDR3 nucleotide sequence: TGCGCCAGCAGCCAAGAAGACAGGGAGAACACTGAAGCTTTCTTT. It is translated as CASSQEDRENTEAFF.

Concerning this clone itself: A far larger clone is only one base removed, so a read error is likely. The same CDR3 arises from other DNA sequences in this sample as well. The chain carries TRBV15 and TRBJ2-7; TRBD2 agrees at 7 bases. Germline V gene sequence: CDR1 LNHNV, CDR2 YYDKDF (reference sequence). The CDR3 is 15 amino acids. CDR3 in DNA: TGTGCCACAAGCAGAGAGGGAGGGAGCTCCTACGAGCAGTACTTC. This codes for CATSREGGSSYEQYF.

A word on this clone: A single base is all that separates this from a far larger clone, so a read error is likely. This chain connects TRBV9 to TRBJ2-6; TRBD1 might be the D (5 bases). The CDR3 spans 15 residues. From germline, CDR1 is SGDLS and CDR2 YYNGEE. The CDR3 nucleotides are TGTGCCAGCAGCGTAGGCCTGGGTGGGGCCAACGTCCGGACTTTC. Its translation is CASSVGLGGANVRTF. The variable domain in full, with the rest retrieved from reference TRBV9 and TRBJ2-6, is DSGVTQTPKHLITATGQRVTLRCSPRSGDLSVYWYQQSLDQGLQFLIQYYNGEERAKGNILERFSAQQFPDLHSELNLSSLELGDSALYFCASSVGLGGANVRTFGAGSRLTVL.

This clone was detected ten times or more. Compared with germline, one end of the junction differs, possibly owing to a read error. The rearrangement joins TRBV5-1 to TRBJ1-1, with D perhaps matching TRBD1 (5 bases). The CDR3 length is 14 residues. CDR1 and CDR2 from the germline V gene are SGHRS and YFSETQ. This CDR3 is CASSPRGAWTEAFF. The CDR3 coding sequence is TGTGCCAGCAGCCCTCGAGGGGCTTGGACTGAAGCTTTCTTT.

The CDR3 is CASRSGVVDNEQFF. CDR3 sequence (DNA): TGTGCCAGCCGGTCGGGAGTAGTCGACAATGAGCAGTTCTTC. V is TRBV6-6 and J is TRBJ2-1; possibly TRBD2 for D (6 bases). V was shortened by 8 bases and J by 5 bases, with 16 bases between the two germline ends. CDR1 is MNHNY and CDR2 is SVGAGI in the germline V gene (reference sequence). This CDR3 region has 14 residues.

The V and J genes are TRBV7-3 and TRBJ2-2; D is perhaps TRBD1 (5 bases). Germline V gene sequence: CDR1 SGHTA, CDR2 FQGTGA. The CDR3 is made up of 16 amino acids. Trimming pared 4 bases from V and 2 bases from J, leaving 14 bases between. CDR3 sequence (DNA): TGTGCCAGCAGCTATCCCGGCGACAGTAACACCGGGGAGCTGTTTTTT. Translation gives CASSYPGDSNTGELFF.

V gene TRBV28 combines with J gene TRBJ1-2; TRBD1 might be the D (5 bases). The CDR3 covers 14 residues. Trimming stripped 7 bases from V and 3 bases from J, with 15 bases between. From germline, CDR1 is MDHEN and CDR2 SYDVKM. For the CDR3, the DNA is TGTGCCAGCATCGAACAGGCTTCCTACTATGGCTACACCTTC. Residues: CASIEQASYYGYTF.

The chain employs TRBV27 and TRBJ2-7, with 11 bases that match TRBD1. CDR1 and CDR2 (germline): MNHEY, SMNVEV (reference sequence). The CDR3 contains 17 residues. Trimming cost V 3 bases and J 2 bases; bases outside gene matches: 9. The CDR3 loop is CASSLGPPGQGAYEQYF. CDR3 in DNA: TGTGCCAGCAGTTTGGGACCCCCGGGACAGGGGGCCTACGAGCAGTACTTC.

The chain carries TRBV7-9 and TRBJ1-1; D gene uncertain. The CDR3 has 12 amino acids. The V and J ends lost 1 base and 4 bases respectively, with 4 bases between them. CDR1 and CDR2 (germline): SEHNR, FQNEAQ (reference sequence). The CDR3 loop reads CASSLDGTEAFF. In DNA form, the CDR3 reads TGTGCCAGCAGCTTAGATGGCACTGAAGCTTTCTTT.

V usage is TRBV9 and J usage is TRBJ2-3; 7 bases map to TRBD2. Germline V CDR1 and CDR2: SGDLS, YYNGEE. This CDR3 region has 14 residues. After removal of 6 bases from V and 3 bases from J, the junction contained 7 bases not matched to a gene. CDR3 region: CASNKGRDTDTQYF. For the CDR3, the DNA is TGTGCCAGCAATAAGGGGAGGGATACAGATACGCAGTATTTT.

V usage is TRBV29-1 and J usage is TRBJ2-6; the D is unclear. This CDR3 is 14 amino acids long. V gave up 4 bases and J gave up 4 bases, with 11 bases separating them. The germline CDR1 and CDR2 sequences are SQVTM and ANQGSEA. Here the CDR3 DNA reads TGCAGCGTTGGGACGGTAGACGGGGCCAACGTCCTGACTTTC. This gives the protein CSVGTVDGANVLTF.

Points on this clone: It is likely a read error: a sequence one base away is far more abundant. V and J are TRBV4-3 and TRBJ1-5; tentatively, D is TRBD1 (5 bases). CDR3 size: 16 residues. Trimming pared 0 bases from V and 3 bases from J, leaving 12 bases between. Germline lookup yields CDR1 LGHNA and CDR2 YSLEER. CDR3 amino acids: CASSQEPGLNNQPQHF. CDR3 nucleotides: TGCGCCAGCAGCCAAGAACCGGGACTGAACAATCAGCCCCAGCATTTT.

A remark on this clone: A far larger clone is one nucleotide away, so this likely arose from a read error. A read error is likely, as this CDR3 ends without the conserved phenylalanine or tryptophan. The chain has TRBV4-1 and TRBJ2-7, with a weak D call TRBD2 (5 bases). The germline V gene encodes CDR1 MGHRA and CDR2 YSYEKL. The CDR3 runs 16 residues. V lost 1 base and J lost 2, with 15 bases in between. The CDR3 spells CASSQGRGIGPYEQYL. For the CDR3, the DNA is TGCGCCAGCAGCCAAGGTCGGGGAATCGGGCCCTACGAGCAGTACCTC.

The sample holds a few counts of this clone. The chain has TRBV28 and TRBJ1-1; D is ambiguous. With 1 base removed from V and 2 bases from J, the gap between germline ends came to 5 bases. The CDR3 spans 13 residues. Germline loops: CDR1 MDHEN, CDR2 SYDVKM. The CDR3 reads CASSLLENTEAFF. For the CDR3, the DNA is TGTGCCAGCAGTTTATTGGAAAACACTGAAGCTTTCTTT.

Concerning this clone: A single base is all that separates this from a far larger clone, so a read error is likely. The V gene is TRBV5-6, the J gene TRBJ1-2; perhaps TRBD1 as D (5 bases). Germline CDR1 and CDR2: SGHDT and YYEEEE. The CDR3 has 13 residues. CDR3 sequence reads: CASSPRQIYGHTF. The CDR3 DNA is TGTGCCAGCAGCCCGCGACAGATCTATGGCCACACCTTC.

This chain uses TRBV15 with TRBJ1-1; a weak D match, TRBD1 (5 bases). The CDR3 has 15 residues. Germline V gives CDR1 LNHNV, CDR2 YYDKDF (reference sequence). V dropped 0 bases and J dropped 1 base, with 9 bases sitting between them. Here the CDR3 reads CATSRDYGGNTEAFF. CDR3 DNA sequence: TGTGCCACCAGCAGAGATTACGGGGGGAACACTGAAGCTTTCTTT.

The CDR3 protein is CASSYGTGSPEQYF. In nucleotides, the CDR3 is TGTGCCAGCAGTTACGGGACAGGGAGCCCCGAGCAGTACTTC. The V and J genes are TRBV5-6 and TRBJ2-7; 9 positions agree with TRBD1. From germline, CDR1 is SGHDT and CDR2 YYEEEE. CDR3 length equals 14 residues. V lost 5 bases, J lost 6 bases, and 9 bases stayed unmatched.

This chain connects TRBV7-9 to TRBJ2-7, with 13 nucleotides matching TRBD2. This CDR3 has 16 amino acids. Germline V lookup: CDR1 SEHNR, CDR2 FQNEAQ (reference sequence). V gave up 5 bases and J gave up 7 bases; unmatched junction bases: 11. The chain's CDR3 is CASSRYSQGLAGEQYF. The CDR3 nucleotides read TGTGCCAGCAGCCGGTACTCTCAGGGACTAGCGGGGGAGCAGTACTTC.

Worth noting for this clone: Other DNA sequences in this specimen translate into the identical CDR3. This chain links TRBV6-4 with TRBJ2-3; 7 positions agree with TRBD1. Per the germline V gene, CDR1 is MRHNA and CDR2 is SNTAGT. This CDR3 has 13 amino acids. V lost 4 bases and J lost 8; bases outside the gene matches: 6. The CDR3 bases are TGTGCCAGCAGTGGGGACAGCACGGGTACGCAGTATTTT. This gives the protein CASSGDSTGTQYF.

V usage is TRBV27 and J usage is TRBJ1-2, with 8 bases lining up with TRBD1. After removal of 4 bases from V and 7 bases from J, the junction contained 5 bases not matched to a gene. The V gene's germline CDR1 is MNHEY and CDR2 SMNVEV (reference sequence). The CDR3 length is 13 residues. The CDR3 here is CASSSRTGSGYTF. The CDR3 DNA follows: TGTGCCAGCAGTTCTCGGACAGGGTCTGGCTACACCTTC.